These 13 T cell receptor beta chains originate from one sample sequenced in a study of identical twins. MiXCR was run by TCRdb on the 5' RACE reads, yielding one entry per CDR3 protein. In the table there are 500,000 or so distinct CDR3 sequences, 22% of which are singletons. Separately, the same data were catalogued under a study of T cells expressing NK-cell markers.

The sample comprised CD4+ T cells sorted from blood. Source of these receptors: a woman between 18 and 29 years old in good health.

The chain joins TRBV5-1 to TRBJ2-5; D not certain. V lost 0 bases and J 2 bases, leaving 8 bases between the germline ends. The CDR3 is made up of 14 amino acids. Germline CDR1 reads SGHRS; CDR2 reads YFSETQ. The CDR3 nucleotides are TGCGCCAGCAGCTTGGCACTGATACAAGAGACCCAGTACTTC. This translates into CASSLALIQETQYF.

This clonotype was observed a handful of times. V gene TRBV7-9 combines with J gene TRBJ2-1, with D unclear. CDR3 length: 11 amino acids. Per the germline V gene, CDR1 is SEHNR and CDR2 is FQNEAQ (reference sequence). Trimming left V 5 bases short and J 8 bases short, with 7 bases between. This CDR3 reads CASSPTHEQFF. CDR3 bases: TGTGCCAGCAGCCCCACACATGAGCAGTTCTTC.

J is TRBJ1-1 and V is TRBV20-1, with D possibly TRBD1 on 5 matching bases. Trimming removed 6 bases at V and 3 bases at J, with 8 bases between. Germline CDR1 reads DFQATT; CDR2 reads SNEGSKA (reference sequence). The CDR3 extends over 11 amino acids. The CDR3 is CSAGVDTEAFF. The DNA for the CDR3 is TGCAGTGCGGGGGTGGACACTGAAGCTTTCTTT.

This chain connects TRBV5-1 to TRBJ2-6; D is uncertain. The germline V and J ends were trimmed by 5 bases and 0 bases, with 6 bases remaining between them. Germline lookup yields CDR1 SGHRS and CDR2 YFSETQ. The length of the CDR3 is 14 residues. The DNA of the CDR3 is TGCGCCAGCAGGATGAGCTCTGGGGCCAACGTCCTGACTTTC. It yields the protein CASRMSSGANVLTF.

This clonotype was recorded at least ten times. The rearrangement joins TRBV12-3 or TRBV12-4 to TRBJ2-1, with D tentatively TRBD1 (6 bases). The CDR3 loop spans 16 amino acids. Trimming pared 6 bases from V and 9 bases from J, leaving 24 bases between. In nucleotides, the CDR3 is TGTGCCAGCAGCCGTAGACAGGCCTCCGCGGGTAGTGAGCAGTTCTTC. Translating gives CASSRRQASAGSEQFF.

There are many counts of this clonotype. The chain links TRBV20-1 to TRBJ1-2; no reliable D call. The V end was cut by 6 bases, the J end by 4 bases, with 15 bases between. Per the germline V gene, CDR1 is DFQATT and CDR2 is SNEGSKA (reference sequence). The CDR3 length is 13 residues. CDR3 bases: TGCAGTGCCCTGAGGAGCACGGGCTATGGCTACACCTTC. Translating it yields CSALRSTGYGYTF.

The chain has TRBV6-5 and TRBJ2-1; 9 bases match TRBD2. With 0 bases clipped from V and 7 bases from J, the junction kept 4 bases outside the gene matches. Germline values: CDR1 MNHEY, CDR2 SVGAGI. This CDR3 region has 15 residues. The CDR3 loop reads CASSYSAGGLNEQFF. The CDR3 region has the DNA TGTGCCAGCAGTTACTCGGCGGGGGGGCTGAATGAGCAGTTCTTC.

The chain joins TRBV6-1 to TRBJ2-5; D is undetermined. V gave up 5 bases and J gave up 6 bases, with 16 bases separating them. This CDR3 is built from 14 residues. The germline V gene has CDR1 MNHNS and CDR2 SASEGT. The CDR3 here is CASSTPLGRKTQYF. CDR3 nucleotide sequence: TGTGCCAGCAGTACCCCCCTAGGACGGAAGACCCAGTACTTC.

Many counts were recorded for this clonotype. The CDR3 here is CASSFLGTVAKNIQYF. The CDR3 nucleotides are TGTGCCAGCAGCTTCCTGGGGACGGTAGCCAAAAACATTCAGTACTTC. This chain links TRBV5-6 with TRBJ2-4; perhaps D is TRBD1 or TRBD2 (5 bases each). Per germline, CDR1 SGHDT and CDR2 YYEEEE. The CDR3 runs to 16 residues. V was shortened by 2 bases and J by 0 bases, with 12 bases between the two germline ends.

The chain couples TRBV11-2 to TRBJ2-7; perhaps TRBD1 as D (6 bases). There are 14 residues in the CDR3. Trimming left V 6 bases short and J 3 bases short, with 15 bases between. Germline V CDR1 and CDR2: SGHAT, FQNNGV. CDR3 in amino acids: CASRAGPRGYEQYF. Written as DNA, the CDR3 is TGTGCCAGCAGGGCAGGGCCCAGGGGCTACGAGCAGTACTTC.

The chain uses TRBV6-1 and TRBJ2-6; D ambiguous. Germline V lookup: CDR1 MNHNS, CDR2 SASEGT. With 5 bases removed from V and 0 bases from J, the gap between germline ends came to 11 bases. This CDR3 contains 16 residues. CDR3 sequence: CASSPGRTSGANVLTF. DNA of the CDR3: TGTGCCAGCAGTCCTGGACGGACCTCTGGGGCCAACGTCCTGACTTTC.

The chain joins TRBV9 to TRBJ2-3; D possibly matches TRBD1 or TRBD2 (6 bases each). The CDR3 spans 16 residues. V was trimmed by 6 bases and J by 3 bases, leaving 20 bases between them. Per the germline V gene, CDR1 is SGDLS and CDR2 is YYNGEE. Written as DNA, the CDR3 is TGTGCCAGCAATACTGGCGGGAAAGGGGGAACAGATACGCAGTATTTT. Its translation is CASNTGGKGGTDTQYF.

This clonotype was picked up a small number of times. V gene TRBV5-6 combines with J gene TRBJ2-7; unclear D gene. The CDR3 spans 16 residues. Germline V gives CDR1 SGHDT, CDR2 YYEEEE. Trimming took 4 bases from V and 0 from J, leaving 17 bases between them. The CDR3 reads CASSPTRTVSSYEQYF. Written as DNA, the CDR3 is TGTGCCAGCAGCCCAACCCGGACGGTAAGCTCCTACGAGCAGTACTTC.